The 4 T cell receptor beta chains listed next were all sequenced from one sample in a study of blood T cell repertoires in COVID-19. This table comes from immunoSEQ multiplex PCR, and its TCRdb copy is limited to in-frame clones, with some not included. The data contain about 160,000 clones, around 84% of them singletons. Material for sequencing was PBMCs or T cells enriched from blood (not recorded which). Receptors were obtained from a woman in her forties or fifties who had recovered from COVID-19.

The chain is built from TRBV5-1 and TRBJ1-2; possibly TRBD1 for D (6 bases). V was trimmed by 0 bases and J by 6 bases, leaving 21 bases between them. There are 17 residues in the CDR3. Germline V CDR1 and CDR2: SGHRS, YFSETQ. CDR3 bases: TGCGCCAGCAGCTTGGAGATGGGACACTCTCCCGCCCATGGCTACACCTTC. Translated: CASSLEMGHSPAHGYTF. The full variable domain, its missing parts supplied by reference TRBV5-1 and TRBJ1-2, is KAGVTQTPRYLIKTRGQQVTLSCSPISGHRSVSWYQQTPGQGLQFLFEYFSETQRNKGNFPGRFSGRQFSNSRSEMNVSTLELGDSALYLCASSLEMGHSPAHGYTFGSGTRLTVV.

This chain links TRBV25-1 with TRBJ2-7, with D possibly matching TRBD1 (6 bases). The V end lost 6 bases, the J end lost 2 bases, and 14 bases lay between the germline ends. Germline-derived CDR1 and CDR2 are MGHDK and SYGVNS. The CDR3 is 14 amino acids. CDR3 in amino acids: CASRGWDTAYEQYF. The CDR3 coding sequence is TGTGCCAGCAGGGGGTGGGACACAGCCTACGAGCAGTACTTC.

In regard to this clone: A read error may explain this, as a much larger clone is one base away. The J gene is TRBJ2-7, the V gene TRBV7-2; the match to TRBD1 covers 7 bases. The CDR3 extends over 14 amino acids. V was pared by 5 bases and J by 3 bases, with 7 bases of the junction left unmatched. Germline V CDR1 and CDR2: SGHTA, FQGNSA. DNA of the CDR3: TGTGCCAGCAGCCCCCGGGACAGAGGCTACGAGCAGTACTTC. It yields the protein CASSPRDRGYEQYF. The full variable domain, in which reference TRBV7-2 and TRBJ2-7 provide the parts outside the CDR3, is GAGVSQSPSNKVTEKGKDVELRCDPISGHTALYWYRQSLGQGLEFLIYFQGNSAPDKSGLPSDRFSAERTGGSVSTLTIQRTQQEDSAVYLCASSPRDRGYEQYFGPGTRLTVT.

The V and J genes are TRBV7-8 and TRBJ2-1, with 10 bases that match TRBD2. Germline-derived CDR1 and CDR2 are SGHVS and FQNEAQ. The ends lost 1 base at V and 3 bases at J; junction bases unmatched: 3. This CDR3 has 16 residues. CDR3: CASSLEAGGLYNEQFF. The DNA for the CDR3 is TGTGCCAGCAGCTTAGAAGCGGGGGGGCTCTACAATGAGCAGTTCTTC. Drawing the rest from reference TRBV7-8 and TRBJ2-1, the complete variable domain is GAGVSQSPRYKVAKRGQDVALRCDPISGHVSLFWYQQALGQGPEFLTYFQNEAQLDKSGLPSDRFFAERPEGSVSTLKIQRTQQEDSAVYLCASSLEAGGLYNEQFFGPGTRLTVL.